The 13 T cell receptor beta chains below were found in one sample sequenced in a study of shared clonotypes between healthy human individuals (dated by TCRdb to 2018 to 2021). Libraries were prepared through the immunoSEQ multiplex PCR assay. TCRdb retrieved this table from immuneACCESS and kept in-frame rearrangements only. Not all clones are present; in checked studies, unresolved V genes account for under half, and no reason is known for the remainder. The sample has about 590,000 clones on record, 95% of them singletons. About 0.11% of the sample rests with the top ten. CD8 naive samples were CD45RO-negative cells positively selected for CCR7, giving a CD45RA+CCR7+ population that excluded TemRA cells. Material: naive CD8+ T cells sorted from blood. Per the publication, the cell subset or site label means: CD45RA+CCR7+. These receptors all come from a woman between 25 and 40 years old in good health.

The rearrangement links TRBV6-5 to TRBJ2-2; possibly TRBD1 or TRBD2 for D (5 bases each). This CDR3 region has 15 residues. Germline V lookup: CDR1 MNHEY, CDR2 SVGAGI. Trimming removed 6 bases at V and 4 bases at J, with 15 bases between. Here the CDR3 reads CASSSRGLATGELFF. CDR3 DNA sequence: TGTGCCAGCAGCTCTCGGGGCCTGGCCACCGGGGAGCTGTTTTTT.

The chain combines TRBV19 with TRBJ2-1, with D unclear. CDR3 length: 13 residues. Trimming removed 0 bases from V and 6 bases from J, with 6 bases in between. CDR1 is LNHDA, CDR2 SQIVND, per germline (reference sequence). This chain's CDR3 is CASSIEGGNEQFF. The CDR3 coding sequence is TGTGCCAGTAGTATAGAGGGCGGCAATGAGCAGTTCTTC.

This rearrangement joins TRBV5-1 to TRBJ2-3; maybe TRBD1 (5 bases). Germline lookup yields CDR1 SGHRS and CDR2 YFSETQ. CDR3 length equals 12 residues. The V end lost 4 bases, the J end lost 9 bases, and 12 bases lay between the germline ends. For the CDR3, the DNA is TGCGCCAGCAGCCCAGGGATGGACACGCAGTATTTT. This codes for CASSPGMDTQYF.

The genes are TRBV2 and TRBJ2-1; 8 nucleotides align to TRBD2. Trimming at V came to 7 bases and at J to 6 bases, leaving 8 bases not matched to a gene. The V gene's germline CDR1 is SNHLY and CDR2 FYNNEI. This CDR3 is 14 amino acids long. The CDR3 loop reads CASMGREESNEQFF. In nucleotides, the CDR3 is TGTGCCAGCATGGGGCGGGAGGAAAGCAATGAGCAGTTCTTC. The variable domain in full, with the rest retrieved from reference TRBV2 and TRBJ2-1, is EPEVTQTPSHQVTQMGQEVILRCVPISNHLYFYWYRQILGQKVEFLVSFYNNEISEKSEIFDDQFSVERPDGSNFTLKIRSTKLEDSAMYFCASMGREESNEQFFGPGTRLTVL.

Of note for this clone: Other DNA sequences in this sample translate to the same CDR3. The rearrangement uses TRBV27 and TRBJ1-2; no firm D call. Deletions cut 1 base from V and 6 bases from J, with 9 bases between. Germline CDR1 and CDR2: MNHEY and SMNVEV (reference sequence). CDR3 length equals 13 residues. CDR3: CASSLLGGHGYTF. The CDR3, as DNA: TGTGCCAGCAGTTTATTAGGAGGGCATGGCTACACCTTC.

The chain joins TRBV10-2 to TRBJ2-4; the D gene could be TRBD1 or TRBD2 (5 bases each). V was clipped by 6 bases and J by 7 bases, with 16 bases between them. The germline V gene has CDR1 WSHSY and CDR2 SAAADI. This CDR3 comprises 14 residues. As DNA, the CDR3 is TGCGCCAGCAGCGAAACCGGGACCCCGAACATTCAGTACTTC. It codes for CASSETGTPNIQYF.

The genes are TRBV2 and TRBJ2-2; D call uncertain. Germline V gene sequence: CDR1 SNHLY, CDR2 FYNNEI. There are 15 residues in the CDR3. V lost 2 bases and J 3 bases, leaving 10 bases between the germline ends. CDR3 residues: CASSETGDYTGELFF. DNA for the CDR3: TGTGCCAGCAGTGAAACTGGGGATTACACCGGGGAGCTGTTTTTT.

This chain joins TRBV7-2 and TRBJ2-7; 10 nucleotides match TRBD2. J lost 3 bases, V lost 5 bases, and 4 bases had no gene match. Germline CDR1 and CDR2: SGHTA and FQGNSA. The CDR3 loop spans 14 amino acids. The DNA of the CDR3 is TGTGCCAGCAGCCAACTAGCGGGAATCTACGAGCAGTACTTC. The encoded protein is CASSQLAGIYEQYF.

The chain couples TRBV6-4 to TRBJ2-5; 8 nucleotides line up with TRBD1. Trimming at V came to 8 bases and at J to 6 bases, leaving 14 bases not matched to a gene. The germline V gene has CDR1 MRHNA and CDR2 SNTAGT. CDR3 length: 15 residues. This chain's CDR3 is CASPDTSGGWKTQYF. The CDR3 coding sequence is TGTGCCAGCCCCGATACCTCAGGGGGCTGGAAGACCCAGTACTTC.

V usage is TRBV7-9 and J usage is TRBJ2-1; TRBD2 aligns across 8 bases. V lost 5 bases and J lost 8; bases outside the gene matches: 2. The CDR3 length is 12 residues. Germline assignment: CDR1 SEHNR and CDR2 FQNEAQ (reference sequence). The CDR3 spells CASSSGGYEQFF. As DNA, the CDR3 is TGTGCCAGCAGCAGCGGGGGTTATGAGCAGTTCTTC.

The chain is built from TRBV9 and TRBJ1-3, with no clear D. V lost 0 bases to trimming and J lost 1 base, with 8 bases between them. Germline assignment: CDR1 SGDLS and CDR2 YYNGEE. There are 15 residues in the CDR3. CDR3 coding DNA: TGTGCCAGCAGCGTAGTTGGGGTATCTGGAAACACCATATATTTT. Translating gives CASSVVGVSGNTIYF.

The CDR3 reads CASSGTSGRSYNEQFF. The CDR3, as DNA: TGCGCCAGCAGTGGGACTAGCGGCCGCTCCTACAATGAGCAGTTCTTC. The gene calls are TRBV10-1 and TRBJ2-1; 10 bases align to TRBD2. This CDR3 has 16 residues. From germline, CDR1 is WNHNN and CDR2 SYGVQD (reference sequence). J gave up 0 bases and V 4 bases, and 3 bases lay outside the gene matches.

This clone came up once. This chain links TRBV27 with TRBJ2-7, with TRBD1 matching over 8 bases. Unmatched junction bases numbered 11, after V lost 9 bases and J lost 1 base. From germline, CDR1 is MNHEY and CDR2 SMNVEV (reference sequence). This CDR3 contains 15 residues. CDR3 nucleotides: TGTGCCAGTCGTCTCCTTCGGGACAGGTCCTACGAGCAGTACTTC. Its protein is CASRLLRDRSYEQYF.